Presented here are 19 T cell receptor beta chains from one specimen sequenced in a study of cytomegalovirus exposure and HLA in healthy donors (dated by TCRdb to about 2017). Library preparation was by the immunoSEQ multiplex PCR assay. For the multiplex PCR, a mixture combining 60 forward primers for TCR Vbeta segments and 13 reverse primers for TCR Jbeta segments was used. The source is immuneACCESS, and TCRdb retained only in-frame sequences with V and J called. Part of the clones is not carried over; for the studies checked, unresolved V genes explain less than half of this, and the remainder is unexplained. The sample yields fewer than 110,000 clones; roughly three quarters were counted once. Clones ranked in the top ten supply roughly 4.1% of the sample. Sample: PBMCs. All receptors derive from a man aged 35-49 years in good health and CMV-seronegative.

J is TRBJ2-1 and V is TRBV7-9; TRBD1 might be the D (5 bases). Trimming took 7 bases from V and 8 from J, leaving 21 bases between them. The germline CDR1 and CDR2 sequences are SEHNR and FQNEAQ (reference sequence). The CDR3 runs 15 residues. The CDR3, as DNA: TGTGCCAGCAACAAAAACCGAGCAGGGTTCCATGAGCAGTTCTTC. Protein sequence: CASNKNRAGFHEQFF.

The genes are TRBV9 and TRBJ1-5; TRBD1 might be the D (5 bases). The ends were cut back, 0 bases at V and 7 bases at J, with 14 bases in the middle. Germline-derived CDR1 and CDR2 are SGDLS and YYNGEE. The CDR3 runs 15 residues. The CDR3 sequence: CASSVGDWGEQPQHF. The CDR3 region has the DNA TGTGCCAGCAGCGTAGGGGACTGGGGGGAACAGCCCCAGCATTTT.

The rearrangement links TRBV13 to TRBJ2-1; 8 positions match TRBD2. V was pared by 4 bases and J by 2 bases, with 7 bases of the junction left unmatched. Germline V lookup: CDR1 PRHDT, CDR2 FYEKMQ (reference sequence). The CDR3 covers 16 residues. CDR3 protein: CASSSQRGPTYNEQFF. In DNA, the CDR3 is TGTGCCAGCAGCTCTCAGCGGGGGCCAACCTACAATGAGCAGTTCTTC.

The V gene is TRBV11-3, the J gene TRBJ2-2; possibly TRBD1 for D (5 bases). CDR1 and CDR2 from the germline V gene are SGHNT and YENEEA. This CDR3 is built from 19 residues. Trimming stripped 5 bases from V and 1 base from J, with 23 bases between. CDR3 coding DNA: TGTGCCAGCAGCCTAACCTTGGGAAGGGGTCTGGTGAACACCGGGGAGCTGTTTTTT. Translation gives CASSLTLGRGLVNTGELFF. Full variable domain (rest looked up from reference TRBV11-3 and TRBJ2-2): EAGVVQSPRYKIIEKKQPVAFWCNPISGHNTLYWYLQNLGQGPELLIRYENEEAVDDSQLPKDRFSAERLKGVDSTLKIQPAELGDSAVYLCASSLTLGRGLVNTGELFFGEGSRLTVL.

This clone showed up just a few times. The rearrangement links TRBV5-1 to TRBJ1-1; no definite D call. The length of the CDR3 is 15 residues. Germline assignment: CDR1 SGHRS and CDR2 YFSETQ. Deletions cut 0 bases from V and 0 bases from J, with 9 bases between. The CDR3: CASSLGGKLNTEAFF. The CDR3 DNA is TGCGCCAGCAGCTTGGGCGGTAAGCTGAACACTGAAGCTTTCTTT. Full variable domain (missing parts from reference TRBV5-1 and TRBJ1-1): KAGVTQTPRYLIKTRGQQVTLSCSPISGHRSVSWYQQTPGQGLQFLFEYFSETQRNKGNFPGRFSGRQFSNSRSEMNVSTLELGDSALYLCASSLGGKLNTEAFFGQGTRLTVV.

This clone came up a few times. In DNA form, the CDR3 reads TGTGCCAGCAGCTCATCCCTATATTTTTCAGGGCCCTACGAGCAGTACTTC. Protein sequence: CASSSSLYFSGPYEQYF. The chain recombines TRBV13 with TRBJ2-7, with TRBD1 as a possible D gene (5 bases). CDR1 and CDR2 from the germline V gene are PRHDT and FYEKMQ (reference sequence). The V end was cut by 4 bases, the J end by 2 bases, with 21 bases between. The CDR3 is 17 residues long.

The J gene is TRBJ1-4, the V gene TRBV27, with 8 bases that match TRBD1. V shed 1 base and J 5 bases; nucleotides not matched to a gene: 6. CDR3 length: 16 amino acids. Germline loops: CDR1 MNHEY, CDR2 SMNVEV (reference sequence). The CDR3 nucleotides are TGTGCCAGCAGTTTATTGTGGGACAGGAGCAATGAAAAACTGTTTTTT. This gives the protein CASSLLWDRSNEKLFF. The full variable domain, rest sourced from reference TRBV27 and TRBJ1-4, is EAQVTQNPRYLITVTGKKLTVTCSQNMNHEYMSWYRQDPGLGLRQIYYSMNVEVTDKGDVPEGYKVSRKEKRNFPLILESPSPNQTSLYFCASSLLWDRSNEKLFFGSGTQLSVL.

Remarks on this clone: Other DNA sequences of this sample code for an identical CDR3. The chain combines TRBV5-1 with TRBJ1-1; 11 nucleotides agree with TRBD1. This CDR3 has 15 residues. CDR1 SGHRS and CDR2 YFSETQ come from the germline V gene. The ends lost 0 bases at V and 5 bases at J; junction bases unmatched: 3. The CDR3 DNA follows: TGCGCCAGCAGCTTGGGGGACAGGGGGGGTACTGAAGCTTTCTTT. Its protein product is CASSLGDRGGTEAFF.

CDR3: CSAPQGNTIYF. CDR3 DNA: TGCAGTGCCCCACAGGGAAACACCATATATTTT. V is TRBV20-1 and J is TRBJ1-3; no reliable D call. Trimming removed 6 bases from V and 4 bases from J, with 7 bases in between. Germline assignment: CDR1 DFQATT and CDR2 SNEGSKA (reference sequence). CDR3 length: 11 residues.

This sequence joins TRBV6-5 and TRBJ1-2, with 9 nucleotides matching TRBD1. The germline gives CDR1 MNHEY, CDR2 SVGAGI. V shed 5 bases, J shed 5 bases, and the junction held 9 bases outside the gene matches. This CDR3 is built from 15 residues. The CDR3 loop reads CASSPSQGAVYGYTF. CDR3 nucleotides: TGTGCCAGCAGTCCATCACAGGGGGCTGTTTATGGCTACACCTTC.

About this clone itself: An end of the junction does not agree with germline; a read error may underlie this. The chain has TRBV7-9 and TRBJ1-1, with TRBD1 identical over 7 bases. The CDR3 length is 13 residues. The germline V gene has CDR1 SEHNR and CDR2 FQNEAQ (reference sequence). Here the CDR3 DNA reads TGTTCCAGCGACAAGGGGGCGGCAACTGAAGCTTTCTTT. Its protein is CSSDKGAATEAFF. Full variable domain (missing parts from reference TRBV7-9 and TRBJ1-1): DTGVSQNPRHKITKRGQNVTFRCDPISEHNRLYWYRQTLGQGPEFLTYFQNEAQLEKSRLLSDRFSAERPKGSFSTLEIQRTEQGDSAMYLCSSDKGAATEAFFGQGTRLTVV.

This clone has a handful of counts. The V call is TRBV19, the J call TRBJ1-1, with TRBD1 as a possible D gene (5 bases). Germline CDR1 and CDR2: LNHDA and SQIVND (reference sequence). Trimming cost V 5 bases and J 5 bases, with 15 bases left between them. This CDR3 is built from 14 residues. This CDR3 is CASSDPGFRTEAFF. CDR3 nucleotides: TGTGCCAGTAGTGACCCAGGGTTTCGGACTGAAGCTTTCTTT.

The chain couples TRBV7-9 to TRBJ2-1, with 11 bases identical to TRBD2. Germline CDR1 reads SEHNR; CDR2 reads FQNEAQ (reference sequence). The CDR3 sequence is 17 residues long. The V and J ends lost 6 bases and 0 bases, in that order; junction bases with no gene match: 7. DNA for the CDR3: TGTGCCAGCAGTAGAAAGGGACTAGCGGCCTCCTACAATGAGCAGTTCTTC. Its protein is CASSRKGLAASYNEQFF. Full variable domain (remainder filled in from reference TRBV7-9 and TRBJ2-1): DTGVSQNPRHKITKRGQNVTFRCDPISEHNRLYWYRQTLGQGPEFLTYFQNEAQLEKSRLLSDRFSAERPKGSFSTLEIQRTEQGDSAMYLCASSRKGLAASYNEQFFGPGTRLTVL.

V is TRBV11-2 and J is TRBJ2-7; possibly TRBD1 for D (6 bases). The CDR3 is 15 residues long. The V end lost 1 base, the J end lost 2 bases, and 12 bases lay between the germline ends. Germline CDR1 is SGHAT and CDR2 is FQNNGV. The CDR3 DNA is TGTGCCAGCAGCTTAGGTGGGGGCGAGACCTACGAGCAGTACTTC. Amino acids: CASSLGGGETYEQYF.

The V and J genes are TRBV29-1 and TRBJ2-3; 9 bases match TRBD1. Germline-derived CDR1 and CDR2 are SQVTM and ANQGSEA. The ends lost 7 bases at V and 8 bases at J; junction bases unmatched: 10. The CDR3 totals 13 residues. CDR3 nucleotide sequence: TGCAGCGACTCGGACAGGGGCGGGGGTACGCAGTATTTT. As protein: CSDSDRGGGTQYF.

This chain joins TRBV4-3 and TRBJ2-2; D not certain. Germline V gene data show CDR1 as LGHNA and CDR2 as YSLEER. V lost 0 bases and J 3 bases, leaving 17 bases between the germline ends. CDR3 length: 18 amino acids. CDR3 sequence (DNA): TGCGCCAGCAGCCAAGATCGGGTCGAGCACCTCCACACCGGGGAGCTGTTTTTT. Its translation is CASSQDRVEHLHTGELFF.

CDR3 amino acids: CAWSVQGDVVTFF. The CDR3 nucleotides read TGTGCCTGGAGTGTACAGGGGGATGTGGTAACTTTCTTT. This chain joins TRBV30 and TRBJ1-1; 8 bases fit TRBD1. This CDR3 has 13 residues. The V gene's germline CDR1 is GTSNPN and CDR2 SVGIG (reference sequence). After removal of 0 bases from V and 12 bases from J, the junction contained 9 bases not matched to a gene.

The chain links TRBV2 to TRBJ1-2; D unresolved. The CDR3 runs 13 residues. CDR1 and CDR2 (germline): SNHLY, FYNNEI. V was clipped by 7 bases and J by 8 bases, with 17 bases between them. The CDR3 is CASKNDARGGYTF. DNA of the CDR3: TGTGCCAGCAAGAATGACGCCAGAGGAGGCTACACCTTC.

This clone was seen only once. One end of the junction varies from germline; a read error may be responsible. J is TRBJ1-1 and V is TRBV28; 9 bases line up with TRBD1. This CDR3 comprises 17 residues. The germline V gene has CDR1 MDHEN and CDR2 SYDVKM. DNA for the CDR3: TGTGCCAGCAGCTCCGGGACAGGGACCGGGGTGAATACTGAAGCTTTCTTT. Translated: CASSSGTGTGVNTEAFF. Complete variable domain (other parts from reference TRBV28 and TRBJ1-1): DVKVTQSSRYLVKRTGEKVFLECVQDMDHENMFWYRQDPGLGLRLIYFSYDVKMKEKGDIPEGYSVSREKKERFSLILESASTNQTSMYLCASSSGTGTGVNTEAFFGQGTRLTVV.